These 16 T cell receptor beta chains were all obtained from the same sample, sequenced in a study of T-cell reconstitution after alpha-beta-depleted transplantation in children. Unique molecular identifiers featured in how the TCRbeta library was prepared. TCRdb itself ran the PCR reads through MiXCR, one entry per CDR3 protein. Of 600,000 to 700,000 distinct CDR3 sequences in the sample, under 15% are singletons; the top ten hold 0.79%. The sequencing here drew on PBMCs, taken before TCRalphabeta/CD19-depleted stem cell transplant. The receptors originated from a girl aged 2-10 years with congenital amegakaryocytic thrombocytopenia, due to receive a stem cell transplant.

A few counts support this clonotype. The chain uses TRBV14 and TRBJ2-4; TRBD1 is a possible D gene (5 bases). Germline V gene lookup returns CDR1 SGHDN and CDR2 FVKESK. The CDR3 runs to 17 residues. V lost 0 bases and J 8 bases, leaving 20 bases between the germline ends. Here the CDR3 DNA reads TGTGCCAGCAGCCAAGAAAAAGGGGTAGTCGGGTTGGACATTCAGTACTTC. Protein product: CASSQEKGVVGLDIQYF.

In this sample, this clonotype turned up many times. The chain has TRBV28 and TRBJ1-5; D is undetermined. V lost 6 bases to trimming and J lost 10 bases, with 16 bases between them. Looked up from germline, CDR1 is MDHEN and CDR2 is SYDVKM. This CDR3 is 13 amino acids long. CDR3 region: CASSLLGVIPQHF. CDR3 bases: TGTGCCAGCAGCCTCCTGGGCGTGATCCCCCAGCATTTT.

This clonotype was recorded at least ten times. This rearrangement joins TRBV15 to TRBJ2-2; possible D gene TRBD2, 5 bases. Germline-derived CDR1 and CDR2 are LNHNV and YYDKDF (reference sequence). V lost 6 bases to trimming and J lost 0 bases, with 17 bases between them. CDR3 length: 17 residues. The CDR3 region has the DNA TGTGCCACCAGATCTCAAATAGGGCGGGCGAACACCGGGGAGCTGTTTTTT. Protein sequence: CATRSQIGRANTGELFF.

This clonotype was found many times. The chain carries TRBV12-3 or TRBV12-4 and TRBJ2-7; TRBD2 aligns across 8 bases. The CDR3 spans 14 residues. Trimming at V came to 6 bases and at J to 4 bases, leaving 8 bases not matched to a gene. The CDR3 loop is CASSRGLDQYEQYF. DNA for the CDR3: TGTGCCAGCAGCCGGGGACTAGATCAATACGAGCAGTACTTC.

This clonotype has at least ten counts. The CDR3 spells CATLDLAGGPYNEQFF. The CDR3 bases are TGTGCCACCCTTGACCTAGCGGGAGGGCCGTACAATGAGCAGTTCTTC. The rearrangement uses TRBV10-3 and TRBJ2-1; TRBD2 matches at 12 bases. This CDR3 spans 16 amino acids. With 10 bases clipped from V and 4 bases from J, the junction kept 11 bases outside the gene matches. Per the germline V gene, CDR1 is ENHRY and CDR2 is SYGVKD.

This clonotype was detected ten times or more. CDR3 amino acids: CASSQDRGSGNTIYF. DNA of the CDR3: TGTGCCAGCAGCCAAGACAGGGGATCTGGAAACACCATATATTTT. The gene calls are TRBV4-2 and TRBJ1-3; weak D call: TRBD1 (6 bases). There are 15 residues in the CDR3. The germline V and J ends were trimmed by 0 bases and 1 base, with 7 bases remaining between them. Germline V gives CDR1 LGHNA, CDR2 YNFKEQ.

The chain couples TRBV5-6 to TRBJ2-7; 13 positions agree with TRBD2. CDR1 is SGHDT, CDR2 YYEEEE, per germline. The ends lost 4 bases at V and 4 bases at J; junction bases unmatched: 8. The CDR3 is made up of 16 amino acids. The CDR3 spells CASSIGLAGDWYEQYF. The CDR3 DNA reads as TGTGCCAGCAGCATAGGACTAGCGGGAGATTGGTACGAGCAGTACTTC.

This clonotype showed up just a few times. CDR3 DNA sequence: TGCAGCGTTGAAGTAGCAGGGGGCGGGACTGAAGCTTTCTTT. Amino acid sequence: CSVEVAGGGTEAFF. The chain has TRBV29-1 and TRBJ1-1; 8 nucleotides line up with TRBD1. V shed 1 base, J shed 5 bases, and the junction held 6 bases outside the gene matches. The germline V gene encodes CDR1 SQVTM and CDR2 ANQGSEA. The length of the CDR3 is 14 residues. Combining the CDR3 with reference TRBV29-1 and TRBJ1-1 gives the whole variable domain SAVISQKPSRDICQRGTSLTIQCQVDSQVTMMFWYRQQPGQSLTLIATANQGSEATYESGFVIDKFPISRPNLTFSTLTVSNMSPEDSSIYLCSVEVAGGGTEAFFGQGTRLTVV.

This clonotype was picked up many times. J is TRBJ2-1 and V is TRBV28, with D perhaps matching TRBD1 or TRBD2 (5 bases each). The CDR3 runs 15 residues. Germline CDR1 is MDHEN and CDR2 is SYDVKM. The V and J ends lost 5 bases and 0 bases respectively, with 11 bases between them. CDR3 loop: CASSGTGSSYNEQFF. As DNA, the CDR3 is TGTGCCAGCAGTGGGACGGGGAGCTCCTACAATGAGCAGTTCTTC.

This clonotype appeared many times. The V call is TRBV5-1, the J call TRBJ1-2, with 10 bases that match TRBD1. The V and J ends lost 4 bases and 8 bases, in that order; junction bases with no gene match: 8. This CDR3 comprises 14 residues. CDR1 is SGHRS and CDR2 is YFSETQ in the germline V gene. CDR3 nucleotides: TGCGCCAGCAGCACCGGGACAGGGGATTTGGGCTACACCTTC. It yields the protein CASSTGTGDLGYTF.

This clonotype was counted between two and nine times. The chain links TRBV5-1 to TRBJ2-7; D might be TRBD1 (6 bases). The CDR3 has 15 residues. CDR1 and CDR2 from the germline V gene are SGHRS and YFSETQ. V was cut by 0 bases and J by 5 bases, with 15 bases left in between. The CDR3 spells CASSLATRGHDEQYF. The DNA of the CDR3 is TGCGCCAGCAGCTTGGCCACCAGGGGACACGACGAGCAGTACTTC.

This clonotype was found a few times. The chain is built from TRBV28 and TRBJ2-7, with D possibly matching TRBD1 (6 bases). Germline lookup yields CDR1 MDHEN and CDR2 SYDVKM. Trimming took 3 bases from V and 2 from J, leaving 17 bases between them. This CDR3 has 16 amino acids. This CDR3 reads CASSLTLWTDTYEQYF. For the CDR3, the DNA is TGTGCCAGCAGTTTGACCCTTTGGACAGATACCTACGAGCAGTACTTC.

CDR3 sequence reads: CSVAPSGRAGELFF. DNA for the CDR3: TGCAGCGTCGCACCTAGCGGGAGGGCCGGGGAGCTGTTTTTT. V usage is TRBV29-1 and J usage is TRBJ2-2, with TRBD2 matching 12 bases. J gave up 6 bases and V 6 bases, and 5 bases lay outside the gene matches. Germline lookup yields CDR1 SQVTM and CDR2 ANQGSEA. This CDR3 comprises 14 residues.

The sample holds many counts of this clonotype. This chain joins TRBV29-1 and TRBJ1-4, with D possibly being TRBD1 (6 bases). The V end was cut by 5 bases, the J end by 4 bases, with 8 bases between. The CDR3 sequence is 12 residues long. Per germline, CDR1 SQVTM and CDR2 ANQGSEA. CDR3 loop: CSVRRGNEKLFF. CDR3 in DNA: TGCAGCGTTCGCAGGGGTAATGAAAAACTGTTTTTT.

There are many counts of this clonotype. V is TRBV12-3 or TRBV12-4 and J is TRBJ2-1, with D possibly being TRBD2 (6 bases). Trimming stripped 5 bases from V and 7 bases from J, with 33 bases between. The CDR3 is 20 residues long. The chain's CDR3 is CASSPRAGLGVGGPLNEQFF. In nucleotides, the CDR3 is TGTGCCAGCAGTCCCCGGGCAGGGCTCGGGGTGGGAGGTCCGTTGAATGAGCAGTTCTTC.

The table lists this clonotype with many counts. The V call is TRBV29-1, the J call TRBJ2-1, with no clear D. The CDR3 is made up of 13 amino acids. The germline CDR1 and CDR2 sequences are SQVTM and ANQGSEA. V was cut by 4 bases and J by 1 base, with 8 bases left in between. The CDR3 DNA reads as TGCAGCGTTGGTCAGCTATCCTACAATGAGCAGTTCTTC. This sequence encodes CSVGQLSYNEQFF.